The source of this T cell receptor beta chain is a study of CD8 T cells in Susac syndrome. This clonotype has a single count. CD8+ and CD4+ blood T cells underwent TCR beta sequencing. Random hexamers were used to reverse transcribe about 0.5 to 1 ug of RNA. TCRdb passed the immunoSEQ multiplex PCR reads through MiXCR, listing each CDR3 protein once. This table holds some 300,000 distinct CDR3 sequences, 65% to 90% found once. The CDR3 is made up of 14 amino acids. Deletions cut 2 bases from V and 8 bases from J, with 18 bases between. CDR1 and CDR2 from the germline V gene are DFQATT and SNEGSKA (reference sequence).

This sequence was found in a human donor with multiple sclerosis. The sequencing sample was made of CD8+ T cells from PBMCs. The chain employs TRBV20-1 and TRBJ1-2; no reliable D call. Here the CDR3 reads CSARTFDTLRGYTF. The CDR3 DNA is TGCAGTGCTAGAACCTTCGACACCCTTCGGGGCTACACCTTC.